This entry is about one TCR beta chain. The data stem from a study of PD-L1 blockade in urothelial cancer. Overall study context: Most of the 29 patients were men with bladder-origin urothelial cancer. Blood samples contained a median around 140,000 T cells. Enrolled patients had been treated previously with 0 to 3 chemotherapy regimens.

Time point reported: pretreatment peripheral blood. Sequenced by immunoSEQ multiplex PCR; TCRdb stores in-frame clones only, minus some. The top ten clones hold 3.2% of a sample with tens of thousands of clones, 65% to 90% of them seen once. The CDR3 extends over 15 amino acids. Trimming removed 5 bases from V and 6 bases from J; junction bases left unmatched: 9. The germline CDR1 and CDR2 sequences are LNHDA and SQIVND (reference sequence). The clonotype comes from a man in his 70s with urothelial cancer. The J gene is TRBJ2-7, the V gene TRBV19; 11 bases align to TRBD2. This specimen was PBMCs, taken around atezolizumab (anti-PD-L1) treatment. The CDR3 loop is CASSALAGGPSEQYF. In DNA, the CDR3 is TGTGCCAGTAGTGCCTTAGCGGGAGGGCCGAGCGAGCAGTACTTC.